Listed below are T cell receptor beta chains from one sample, sequenced in a study of blood T cell repertoires in COVID-19. Data came from immunoSEQ multiplex PCR; TCRdb stores just in-frame clones and leaves some out. The table records tens of thousands of clones, under 95% of them present only once. Sequencing was done on a sample of peripheral blood. The source of these receptors is a man between 65 and 80 years old with active COVID-19. Each CDR3 is given with its conserved first and last residue. The order of the fields is J gene, V gene, D gene, clone size, CDR3 protein, CDR3 DNA. D genes are given only for firm matches. A row's size may be missing; if present it is once, few, many or a size class.

j_call: TRBJ2-7; v_call: TRBV7-2; d_call: TRBD2; clone_size: NA; cdr3_aa: CASSEGISGGAFNYEQYF; cdr3_nt: TGTGCCAGCAGCGAAGGGATTAGCGGGGGGGCCTTTAACTACGAGCAGTACTTC
j_call: TRBJ1-5; v_call: TRBV28; d_call: TRBD1; clone_size: NA; cdr3_aa: CASSGTGGQPQHF; cdr3_nt: TGTGCCAGCAGCGGGACAGGAGGGCAGCCCCAGCATTTT
j_call: TRBJ2-3; v_call: TRBV9; d_call: NA; clone_size: NA; cdr3_aa: CASSVRGGAGADTQYF; cdr3_nt: TGTGCCAGCAGCGTTCGTGGGGGGGCTGGGGCAGATACGCAGTATTTT
j_call: TRBJ1-1; v_call: TRBV25-1; d_call: TRBD1; clone_size: NA; cdr3_aa: CASSPGTGRSTEAFF; cdr3_nt: TGTGCCAGCAGTCCCGGGACAGGAAGGAGCACTGAAGCTTTCTTT
j_call: TRBJ2-7; v_call: TRBV5-1; d_call: TRBD1; clone_size: NA; cdr3_aa: CASSLGRQGEQYF; cdr3_nt: TGCGCCAGCAGCTTGGGCCGACAGGGCGAGCAGTACTTC
j_call: TRBJ1-5; v_call: TRBV19; d_call: NA; clone_size: NA; cdr3_aa: CASRSEGVSNQPQHF; cdr3_nt: TGTGCCAGTAGGAGCGAGGGGGTTAGCAATCAGCCCCAGCATTTT
j_call: TRBJ1-5; v_call: TRBV4-1; d_call: NA; clone_size: NA; cdr3_aa: CASSLNAGIKQPQHF; cdr3_nt: TGCGCCAGCAGCCTGAACGCGGGCATCAAGCAGCCCCAGCATTTT
j_call: TRBJ1-6; v_call: TRBV6-5; d_call: NA; clone_size: NA; cdr3_aa: CASKYTGNNSPLHF; cdr3_nt: TGTGCCAGCAAATATACAGGGAATAATTCACCCCTCCACTTT
j_call: TRBJ2-1; v_call: TRBV9; d_call: NA; clone_size: NA; cdr3_aa: CASSVEGELEAHNEQFF; cdr3_nt: TGTGCCAGCAGCGTAGAGGGGGAATTGGAAGCCCACAATGAGCAGTTCTTC
j_call: TRBJ2-3; v_call: TRBV11-2; d_call: TRBD2; clone_size: NA; cdr3_aa: CASRTSGGLTDTQYF; cdr3_nt: TGTGCCAGCAGAACGAGCGGGGGCCTAACAGATACGCAGTATTTT
j_call: TRBJ1-5; v_call: TRBV21-1; d_call: NA; clone_size: few; cdr3_aa: CASSIRDRSLQPQHF; cdr3_nt: TGTGCCAGCAGCATCCGGGACAGGAGTTTGCAGCCCCAGCATTTT
j_call: TRBJ1-6; v_call: TRBV5-1; d_call: NA; clone_size: NA; cdr3_aa: CASSLATGNNSPLHF; cdr3_nt: TGCGCCAGCAGCTTGGCCACCGGGAATAATTCACCCCTCCACTTT
j_call: TRBJ2-7; v_call: TRBV7-9; d_call: TRBD1; clone_size: NA; cdr3_aa: CASRLGDSNSYEQYF; cdr3_nt: TGTGCCAGCAGACTCGGGGACAGTAACTCCTACGAGCAGTACTTC
j_call: TRBJ2-1; v_call: TRBV11-2; d_call: TRBD1; clone_size: NA; cdr3_aa: CASSYDRGNYNEQFF; cdr3_nt: TGTGCCAGCAGCTATGACAGGGGAAACTACAATGAGCAGTTCTTC
j_call: TRBJ2-5; v_call: TRBV7-2; d_call: NA; clone_size: NA; cdr3_aa: CASSLMGGGETQYF; cdr3_nt: TGTGCCAGCAGCTTAATGGGGGGAGGAGAGACCCAGTACTTC
j_call: TRBJ2-5; v_call: TRBV4-3; d_call: NA; clone_size: NA; cdr3_aa: CASSQERDFGATQYF; cdr3_nt: TGCGCCAGCAGCCAAGAACGGGACTTCGGAGCGACCCAGTACTTC
j_call: TRBJ2-1; v_call: TRBV6-5; d_call: NA; clone_size: NA; cdr3_aa: CASSYTSSYNEQFF; cdr3_nt: TGTGCCAGCAGTTACACTAGCTCCTACAATGAGCAGTTCTTC
j_call: TRBJ2-2; v_call: TRBV6-5; d_call: TRBD1; clone_size: NA; cdr3_aa: CASRLRGGELFF; cdr3_nt: TGTGCCAGCAGGCTCAGGGGGGGGGAGCTGTTTTTT